These 21 T cell receptor beta chains originate from one sample sequenced in a study of control samples from healthy donors and cancer patients. Clones were sequenced by immunoSEQ multiplex PCR, and TCRdb holds only the in-frame ones, with some missing. The table includes about 24,000 clones, roughly four fifths detected once. Sequencing was done on a sample of PBMCs. All receptors come from a man aged 55 to 70 with head and neck cancer.

The chain couples TRBV28 to TRBJ2-2; D tentatively reads TRBD1 or TRBD2 (5 bases each). The CDR3 has 14 residues. With 8 bases removed from V and 2 bases from J, the gap between germline ends came to 12 bases. Germline-derived CDR1 and CDR2 are MDHEN and SYDVKM. Here the CDR3 reads CASRDQLNTGELFF. The CDR3, as DNA: TGTGCCAGCCGGGACCAGCTAAACACCGGGGAGCTGTTTTTT.

The chain employs TRBV28 and TRBJ1-5; 8 bases align to TRBD1. The CDR3 has 14 amino acids. CDR1 is MDHEN, CDR2 SYDVKM, per germline. J lost 5 bases, V lost 2 bases, and 2 bases had no gene match. The CDR3 here is CASSLRTGYQPQHF. The CDR3 nucleotides are TGTGCCAGCAGTTTAAGGACAGGGTATCAGCCCCAGCATTTT.

This clone has a handful of counts. This chain connects TRBV11-3 to TRBJ2-1; 12 bases align to TRBD2. CDR3 length: 17 amino acids. Germline values: CDR1 SGHNT, CDR2 YENEEA. Unmatched junction bases numbered 3, after V lost 3 bases and J lost 0 bases. CDR3 sequence (DNA): TGTGCCAGCAGCTTGACTAGCGGGAGCTCCTCCTACAATGAGCAGTTCTTC. Residues: CASSLTSGSSSYNEQFF.

CDR3: CASSWGLAGRTQETQYF. The CDR3, as DNA: TGTGCCAGCAGCTGGGGACTAGCGGGAAGAACCCAAGAGACCCAGTACTTC. The chain carries TRBV7-2 and TRBJ2-5; 13 bases map to TRBD2. Per germline, CDR1 SGHTA and CDR2 FQGNSA. CDR3 length: 17 residues. The trim removed 4 bases at V and 1 base at J, leaving 6 bases unmatched.

Here the CDR3 DNA reads TGTGCCAGCAGCAAAGAACTAGCGGGGGCGTACAATGAGCAGTTCTTC. This gives the protein CASSKELAGAYNEQFF. The J gene is TRBJ2-1, the V gene TRBV7-6; 11 bases align to TRBD2. The CDR3 sequence is 16 residues long. J gave up 4 bases and V 5 bases, and 7 bases lay outside the gene matches. CDR1 is SGHVS and CDR2 is FNYEAQ in the germline V gene.

The V and J genes are TRBV6-1 and TRBJ2-1; no clear D. The germline V and J ends were trimmed by 1 base and 4 bases, with 5 bases remaining between them. The CDR3 is 13 amino acids. Germline loops: CDR1 MNHNS, CDR2 SASEGT. CDR3 DNA: TGTGCCAGCAGTGAAGGTTTTTACAATGAGCAGTTCTTC. It is translated as CASSEGFYNEQFF.

The rearrangement uses TRBV27 and TRBJ1-6, with 10 bases aligning to TRBD1. The CDR3 is made up of 16 amino acids. The germline V gene has CDR1 MNHEY and CDR2 SMNVEV (reference sequence). The ends lost 4 bases at V and 8 bases at J; junction bases unmatched: 8. The CDR3 is CASSSRTGGWDSPLHF. CDR3 nucleotide sequence: TGTGCCAGCAGTTCAAGGACAGGGGGGTGGGATTCACCCCTCCACTTT.

In this sample, this clone turned up a few times. The chain combines TRBV2 with TRBJ2-1; 10 nucleotides match TRBD2. Germline CDR1 SNHLY, CDR2 FYNNEI. The CDR3 runs to 16 residues. The junction had 12 bases not matched to a gene; V was cut back by 6 bases and J by 7 bases. CDR3 loop: CASSPSRSGRANEQFF. CDR3 sequence (DNA): TGTGCCAGCAGCCCCTCGAGGAGCGGGAGGGCAAATGAGCAGTTCTTC.

The chain joins TRBV6-6 to TRBJ1-2, with TRBD1 identical over 8 bases. Trimming took 6 bases from V and 13 from J; bases not matched to a gene: 10. The length of the CDR3 is 12 residues. Germline V gives CDR1 MNHNY, CDR2 SVGAGI (reference sequence). In DNA, the CDR3 is TGTGCCAGCAGACCGGGACAGGCCCCCGTCACCTTC. Translated, it gives CASRPGQAPVTF.

The rearrangement joins TRBV25-1 to TRBJ1-2; 8 nucleotides align to TRBD1. The CDR3 covers 14 residues. The germline V gene encodes CDR1 MGHDK and CDR2 SYGVNS. V lost 5 bases to trimming and J lost 2 bases; unmatched junction nucleotides: 4. The CDR3 spells CASSNQGANYGYTF. The CDR3 region has the DNA TGTGCCAGCAGTAACCAGGGGGCGAACTATGGCTACACCTTC.

The chain carries TRBV6-5 and TRBJ1-2; D gene unclear. The CDR3 covers 16 residues. Germline values: CDR1 MNHEY, CDR2 SVGAGI. V was clipped by 2 bases and J by 0 bases, with 13 bases between them. The CDR3 here is CASSYSFAETNYGYTF. Here the CDR3 DNA reads TGTGCCAGCAGTTACAGTTTCGCAGAGACTAACTATGGCTACACCTTC.

V usage is TRBV5-6 and J usage is TRBJ2-5, with 10 bases lining up with TRBD2. Trimming at V came to 1 base and at J to 5 bases, leaving 5 bases not matched to a gene. CDR3 length: 15 amino acids. The germline V gene encodes CDR1 SGHDT and CDR2 YYEEEE. The CDR3 spells CASSLTSGIGETQYF. CDR3 coding DNA: TGTGCCAGCAGCTTGACTAGCGGGATAGGGGAGACCCAGTACTTC.

The chain recombines TRBV14 with TRBJ1-1; D is possibly TRBD1 (6 bases). The germline CDR1 and CDR2 sequences are SGHDN and FVKESK. V gave up 4 bases and J gave up 4 bases, with 10 bases separating them. CDR3 size: 13 residues. CDR3 nucleotide sequence: TGTGCCAGCAGCCTAGGGGGGGGCACTGAAGCTTTCTTT. Its translation: CASSLGGGTEAFF.

This chain uses TRBV5-1 with TRBJ1-1; D is undetermined. CDR3 length equals 15 residues. V shed 0 bases and J shed 4 bases, with 13 bases lying between them. From germline, CDR1 is SGHRS and CDR2 YFSETQ. The CDR3 DNA is TGCGCCAGCAGCTTGGAGCGAGTATTAGGCACTGAAGCTTTCTTT. Translating it yields CASSLERVLGTEAFF.

This clone occurred once. V gene TRBV5-1 combines with J gene TRBJ2-7; D is uncertain. This CDR3 is built from 13 residues. The V gene lost 2 bases and the J gene lost 0 bases, with 6 bases spanning the gap. CDR1 SGHRS and CDR2 YFSETQ come from the germline V gene. DNA for the CDR3: TGCGCCAGCAGCTTAGGCGCCTCCTACGAGCAGTACTTC. Its protein is CASSLGASYEQYF. The full variable domain, with the rest looked up from reference TRBV5-1 and TRBJ2-7, is KAGVTQTPRYLIKTRGQQVTLSCSPISGHRSVSWYQQTPGQGLQFLFEYFSETQRNKGNFPGRFSGRQFSNSRSEMNVSTLELGDSALYLCASSLGASYEQYFGPGTRLTVT.

The J gene is TRBJ1-1, the V gene TRBV12-5; D not certain. Germline values: CDR1 LGHNT, CDR2 FRNRAP. V was clipped by 7 bases and J by 2 bases, with 11 bases between them. CDR3 length: 13 residues. CDR3 sequence (DNA): TGTGCTAGTGCGGCGCTTGATAACACTGAAGCTTTCTTT. Translation: CASAALDNTEAFF.

The chain has TRBV6-6 and TRBJ1-1; D is ambiguous. This CDR3 is built from 14 residues. Germline loops: CDR1 MNHNY, CDR2 SVGAGI (reference sequence). V lost 10 bases, J lost 1 base, and 16 bases lay in between. This chain's CDR3 is CATTALSSNTEAFF. The DNA for the CDR3 is TGTGCCACTACGGCCCTTTCATCGAACACTGAAGCTTTCTTT.

Only one count was recorded for this clone. This rearrangement joins TRBV27 to TRBJ2-2; D gene unclear. Trimming stripped 5 bases from V and 4 bases from J, with 5 bases between. CDR3 length: 12 amino acids. Germline CDR1 and CDR2: MNHEY and SMNVEV (reference sequence). CDR3 residues: CASSTLTGELFF. In DNA form, the CDR3 reads TGTGCCAGCAGTACCCTCACCGGGGAGCTGTTTTTT.

This chain joins TRBV5-4 and TRBJ2-7, with 7 bases fitting TRBD1. Per germline, CDR1 SGHNT and CDR2 YYREEE (reference sequence). The V gene end was trimmed by 4 bases and the J gene end by 6 bases; junction bases not matched to a gene: 7. The CDR3 length is 13 residues. The CDR3: CASSQMTGSEQYF. Written as DNA, the CDR3 is TGTGCCAGCAGCCAAATGACAGGGTCCGAGCAGTACTTC.

This chain links TRBV14 with TRBJ2-1; the match to TRBD2 covers 9 bases. V shed 2 bases, J shed 7 bases, and the junction held 0 bases outside the gene matches. Germline CDR1 reads SGHDN; CDR2 reads FVKESK. This CDR3 spans 13 amino acids. This CDR3 reads CASSQLAGNEQFF. The CDR3 DNA reads as TGTGCCAGCAGCCAACTAGCGGGGAATGAGCAGTTCTTC.

V is TRBV5-6 and J is TRBJ2-2, with 8 bases identical to TRBD2. Germline V lookup: CDR1 SGHDT, CDR2 YYEEEE. The CDR3 extends over 15 amino acids. J was trimmed by 1 base and V by 2 bases; bases with no gene match: 1. CDR3 DNA: TGTGCCAGCAGCTTCAGCGGGAGGAACACCGGGGAGCTGTTTTTT. Translation: CASSFSGRNTGELFF. Variable domain in full (rest from reference TRBV5-6 and TRBJ2-2): DAGVTQSPTHLIKTRGQQVTLRCSPKSGHDTVSWYQQALGQGPQFIFQYYEEEERQRGNFPDRFSGHQFPNYSSELNVNALLLGDSALYLCASSFSGRNTGELFFGEGSRLTVL.